This TCR beta chain is drawn from a study of blood T cells in healthy people across ages. Alongside a J-beta primer mix, a sample-barcoded 5' primer served in a second PCR lasting roughly 6 to 11 cycles. MiXCR was run by TCRdb on the 5' RACE reads, yielding one entry per CDR3 protein. The table has hundreds of thousands of distinct CDR3 sequences, about 30% seen once. V dropped 1 base and J dropped 6 bases, with 19 bases sitting between them. Germline V gene sequence: CDR1 DFQATT, CDR2 SNEGSKA (reference sequence). This CDR3 contains 16 residues. Study-wide findings and caveats: Naive CD4+ cells and diversity were both higher in long-lived donors than in aged donors.

In this sample, this clonotype turned up many times. No antigen is known for it. The TCR originated in a woman of 80 years or more in good health. What was sequenced was blood. The V gene is TRBV20-1, the J gene TRBJ2-1; no reliable D call. DNA of the CDR3: TGCAGTGCTAGAGCGAGCCCCGAGCGTCTCGGCAATGAGCAGTTCTTC. Residues: CSARASPERLGNEQFF.